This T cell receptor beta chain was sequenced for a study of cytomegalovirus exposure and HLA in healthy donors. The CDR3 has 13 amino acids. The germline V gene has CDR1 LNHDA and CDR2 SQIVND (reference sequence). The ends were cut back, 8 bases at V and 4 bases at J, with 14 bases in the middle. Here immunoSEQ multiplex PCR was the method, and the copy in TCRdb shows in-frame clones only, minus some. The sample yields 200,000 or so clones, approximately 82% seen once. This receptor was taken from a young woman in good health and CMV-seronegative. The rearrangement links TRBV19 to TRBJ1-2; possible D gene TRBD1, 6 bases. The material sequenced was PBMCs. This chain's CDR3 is CASRQPDSYGYTF. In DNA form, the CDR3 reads TGTGCCAGTCGTCAGCCGGACAGCTATGGCTACACCTTC. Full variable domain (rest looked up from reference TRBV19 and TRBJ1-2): DGGITQSPKYLFRKEGQNVTLSCEQNLNHDAMYWYRQDPGQGLRLIYYSQIVNDFQKGDIAEGYSVSREKKESFPLTVTSAQKNPTAFYLCASRQPDSYGYTFGSGTRLTVV.